This T cell receptor (beta chain) was sequenced for a study of shared clonotypes between healthy human individuals. A CD45RA+ naive subset and a CD45RA-negative memory subset were split from CD4+ cells. The germline CDR1 and CDR2 sequences are MGHDK and SYGVNS. The length of the CDR3 is 14 residues. Trimming cost V 6 bases and J 4 bases; bases outside gene matches: 8. Profiled with immunoSEQ multiplex PCR; TCRdb holds only in-frame clones, not every one. The table has over a million clones, over 95% seen once. Concerning this clone itself: Antigen unknown.

Notes on the study in general: The study drew on few donors, limiting represented genetic and exposure-history diversity.

Material for sequencing was naive CD4+ T cells sorted from blood. Documented subset: CD45RA+ positively selected. The TCR sequence derives from a man between 25 and 39 years old in good health. The rearrangement links TRBV25-1 to TRBJ2-7; 8 nucleotides match TRBD2. The CDR3 spells CASRGLDGSYEQYF. CDR3 sequence (DNA): TGTGCCAGCAGGGGACTAGACGGGTCATACGAGCAGTACTTC.